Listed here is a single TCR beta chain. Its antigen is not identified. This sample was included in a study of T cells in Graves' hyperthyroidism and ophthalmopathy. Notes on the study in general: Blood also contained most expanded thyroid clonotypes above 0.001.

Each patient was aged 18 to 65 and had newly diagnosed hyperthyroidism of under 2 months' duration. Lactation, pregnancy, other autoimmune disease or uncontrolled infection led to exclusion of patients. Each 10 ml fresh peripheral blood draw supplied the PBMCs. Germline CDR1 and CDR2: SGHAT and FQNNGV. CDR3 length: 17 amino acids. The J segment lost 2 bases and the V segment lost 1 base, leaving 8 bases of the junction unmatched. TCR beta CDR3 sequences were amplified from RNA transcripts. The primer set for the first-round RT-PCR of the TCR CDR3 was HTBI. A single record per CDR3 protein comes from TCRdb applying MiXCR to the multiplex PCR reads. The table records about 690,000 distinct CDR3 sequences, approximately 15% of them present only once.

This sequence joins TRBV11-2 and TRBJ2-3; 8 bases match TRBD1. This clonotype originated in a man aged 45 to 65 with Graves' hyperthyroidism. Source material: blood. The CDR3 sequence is CASSLAGRGLLTDTQYF. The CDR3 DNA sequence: TGTGCCAGCAGCTTAGCGGGCAGGGGGCTCCTCACAGATACGCAGTATTTT.